The 14 T cell receptor beta chains below were found in one sample sequenced in a study of Graves' ophthalmopathy and Graves' hyperthyroidism. Amplified material comprised TCR beta CDR3 regions derived from RNA transcripts. In the first round, RT-PCR was carried out with HTBI primers, and a multiplex PCR formed the second round. TCRdb passed the multiplex PCR reads through MiXCR, listing each CDR3 protein once. Of about 700,000 distinct CDR3 sequences in the sample, just over 40% were seen once. The source material was peripheral blood. The source of these receptors is an adult man with Graves' ophthalmopathy.

In regard to this clonotype: A single base separates this from a much larger clone, so it may be a read error. As the CDR3 is not closed by the conserved phenylalanine or tryptophan, this likely results from a read error. The CDR3 protein is CASRQGLYGYTL. CDR3 bases: TGTGCCAGCAGGCAGGGCCTTTATGGCTACACCCTC. The rearrangement links TRBV24-1 to TRBJ1-2, with D possibly TRBD1 on 5 matching bases. The CDR3 covers 12 residues. CDR1 is KGHDR and CDR2 is SFDVKD in the germline V gene. V lost 11 bases to trimming and J lost 5 bases, with 14 bases between them.

The chain uses TRBV10-3 and TRBJ1-1; no definite D call. CDR1 ENHRY and CDR2 SYGVKD come from the germline V gene. The CDR3 is made up of 16 amino acids. The V end lost 5 bases, the J end lost 6 bases, and 22 bases lay between the germline ends. This CDR3 reads CAISLGREGKGPEAFF. CDR3 DNA sequence: TGTGCCATCAGTTTGGGTCGGGAGGGAAAGGGCCCTGAAGCTTTCTTT.

The chain uses TRBV6-6 and TRBJ2-7; 15 nucleotides match TRBD2. After removal of 5 bases from V and 2 bases from J, the junction contained 13 bases not matched to a gene. The CDR3 length is 19 residues. Germline V lookup: CDR1 MNHNY, CDR2 SVGAGI (reference sequence). The CDR3 spells CASSERGGLAGGRAYEQYF. Written as DNA, the CDR3 is TGTGCCAGCAGTGAAAGAGGGGGACTAGCGGGAGGCAGGGCCTACGAGCAGTACTTC.

This clonotype was recorded at least ten times. The chain couples TRBV7-2 to TRBJ1-5; TRBD1 matches at 9 bases. This CDR3 is 14 amino acids long. In germline, CDR1 is SGHTA, CDR2 FQGNSA. V lost 5 bases to trimming and J lost 6 bases; unmatched junction nucleotides: 5. CDR3 in amino acids: CASSQQGAGQPQHF. The CDR3 DNA reads TGTGCCAGCAGCCAACAGGGGGCAGGTCAGCCCCAGCATTTT.

Concerning this clonotype: This is likely a read error, given that the CDR3 carries no conserved phenylalanine or tryptophan at its end. The chain has TRBV6-5 and TRBJ2-5; tentatively, D is TRBD1 or TRBD2 (5 bases each). The ends were cut back, 6 bases at V and 9 bases at J, with 14 bases in the middle. Germline V gene data show CDR1 as MNHEY and CDR2 as SVGAGI. This CDR3 spans 12 amino acids. The CDR3 protein is CASSLGPLPQYL. The CDR3 bases are TGTGCCAGCAGCTTGGGACCTCTGCCCCAGTACCTC.

This clonotype was seen at least ten times. V is TRBV19 and J is TRBJ1-4; TRBD1 matches at 7 bases. The CDR3 has 15 amino acids. Germline CDR1 is LNHDA and CDR2 is SQIVND (reference sequence). J lost 6 bases, V lost 3 bases, and 7 bases had no gene match. The DNA for the CDR3 is TGTGCCAGTAGTATTCAAAAGGGGGCTGATGAAAAACTGTTTTTT. Its protein product is CASSIQKGADEKLFF.

This clonotype was counted only a few times. This rearrangement joins TRBV27 to TRBJ1-2; 12 bases match TRBD1. V dropped 8 bases and J dropped 4; count of bases not matched to a gene: 8. The germline CDR1 and CDR2 sequences are MNHEY and SMNVEV (reference sequence). The CDR3 is 15 amino acids. The CDR3 region is CASGTGGASIYGYTF. CDR3 bases: TGTGCCAGCGGGACAGGGGGCGCAAGTATCTATGGCTACACCTTC.

The chain carries TRBV4-1 and TRBJ2-2, with unresolved D. The CDR3 is 14 amino acids. Trimming stripped 0 bases from V and 7 bases from J, with 9 bases between. The V gene's germline CDR1 is MGHRA and CDR2 YSYEKL. The CDR3 spells CASSQEWAGGELFF. In DNA, the CDR3 is TGCGCCAGCAGCCAAGAATGGGCCGGCGGGGAGCTGTTTTTT.

This clonotype has a single count. The chain couples TRBV10-3 to TRBJ2-5; possibly TRBD2 for D (5 bases). Trimming shortened V by 6 bases and J by 2 bases, and 7 bases separated the two germline ends. CDR1 ENHRY and CDR2 SYGVKD come from the germline V gene. The CDR3 is made up of 12 amino acids. The CDR3: CAISGEQETQYF. The CDR3 DNA is TGTGCCATCAGCGGGGAGCAAGAGACCCAGTACTTC.

Ten or more counts support this clonotype. V and J are TRBV29-1 and TRBJ1-2; perhaps TRBD1 as D (5 bases). The CDR3 is 11 residues long. With 6 bases removed from V and 7 bases from J, the gap between germline ends came to 12 bases. Germline V gives CDR1 SQVTM, CDR2 ANQGSEA. The CDR3 DNA reads as TGCAGCGTCCTTTCAGGGCCTGGCTACACCTTC. Translated: CSVLSGPGYTF.

In the case of this clonotype: A much larger clone is a single base away; this may be a read error. The chain couples TRBV20-1 to TRBJ1-1, with D possibly being TRBD1 (5 bases). Germline loops: CDR1 DFQATT, CDR2 SNEGSKA (reference sequence). The V end lost 4 bases, the J end lost 3 bases, and 15 bases lay between the germline ends. There are 14 residues in the CDR3. The CDR3 bases are TGCAGTGCTATAGATTGGGGGAGGCACACTGAAGCTTTCTTT. Amino acid sequence: CSAIDWGRHTEAFF.

Concerning this clonotype: A much larger clone lies one base from this, so it may be a read error. The V and J genes are TRBV11-1 and TRBJ1-2, with TRBD1 identical over 8 bases. There are 15 residues in the CDR3. After removal of 2 bases from V and 7 bases from J, the junction contained 9 bases not matched to a gene. From germline, CDR1 is SGHAT and CDR2 FQDESV (reference sequence). CDR3: CASSLRSGGTGGYTF. CDR3 nucleotides: TGTGCCAGCAGCTTAAGGTCAGGGGGCACGGGTGGCTACACCTTC.

This clonotype was counted many times. The chain recombines TRBV10-3 with TRBJ2-7, with TRBD1 identical over 9 bases. The CDR3 loop spans 15 amino acids. Germline-derived CDR1 and CDR2 are ENHRY and SYGVKD. V trimming: 8 bases; J trimming: 2 bases; junction bases outside the gene matches: 10. The CDR3 loop reads CAIGDAGTGPYEQYF. The CDR3 bases are TGTGCCATCGGGGATGCCGGGACAGGGCCCTACGAGCAGTACTTC.

The chain recombines TRBV20-1 with TRBJ1-1; the D is unclear. V was clipped by 3 bases and J by 4 bases, with 24 bases between them. The CDR3 extends over 17 amino acids. CDR1 is DFQATT, CDR2 SNEGSKA, per germline (reference sequence). DNA of the CDR3: TGCAGTGCTAGGCTCCAGGAGAAGTCGGGGATCCCCACTGAAGCTTTCTTT. Translated: CSARLQEKSGIPTEAFF.